A single T cell receptor (beta chain) is shown here with its context. Its matching antigen is unknown. The CDR3 loop spans 15 amino acids. V was cut by 2 bases and J by 1 base, with 11 bases left in between. The V gene's germline CDR1 is MGHDK and CDR2 SYGVNS. This sample was included in a study of T cells in tuberculosis. Study-level information: PBMC were archived before or within 7 days of starting treatment.

Sequencing used immunoSEQ multiplex PCR; TCRdb keeps in-frame clones, though not all of them. The sample lists about 35,000 clones, about 90% seen once, with more than 6% in the top ten. Time point reported: new active TB diagnosis, blood taken before or within 7 days of starting treatment. Active tuberculosis patients were new diagnoses, HIV-seronegative, South African, and aged 18 years or older. Study-level points and caveats: Active tuberculosis TCR-alpha repertoires lay closer to GMM-specific TCRs than IGRA-negative controls, suggesting clonal expansion. GEM motif frequencies gave over 60% accuracy; the GMM repertoire gave almost 90%.

The chain recombines TRBV25-1 with TRBJ2-5; no firm D call. Sequencing used PBMCs, obtained at tuberculosis diagnosis. The clonotype was recovered from an adult with tuberculosis. Some clones in this sample may be carry-over from other donors' samples. CDR3 sequence reads: CASSEPRLSQETQYF. DNA for the CDR3: TGTGCCAGCAGTGAACCCAGGTTAAGCCAAGAGACCCAGTACTTC. Full variable domain (rest looked up from reference TRBV25-1 and TRBJ2-5): EADIYQTPRYLVIGTGKKITLECSQTMGHDKMYWYQQDPGMELHLIHYSYGVNSTEKGDLSSESTVSRIRTEHFPLTLESARPSHTSQYLCASSEPRLSQETQYFGPGTRLLVL.